Shown below are 16 T cell receptor beta chains from a single sample sequenced in a study of T cell responses to AZD1222 COVID-19 vaccine (dated by TCRdb to 2020 to 2022). Read against the paper, the sample's time point label means: baseline before first vaccination. The library was built by means of the immunoSEQ multiplex PCR assay. Drawn from immuneACCESS, this table holds only the in-frame rearrangements with V and J called that TCRdb kept. Clones are partly lost; checked studies trace under half to an unresolved V gene and leave the rest unexplained. The sample table records some 64,000 clones; around 83% of these occur just once. The top ten clonotypes cover around 6.6% of the sample. Specimen: peripheral blood, collected on day 0 of AZD1222 vaccination. The source is an adult in good health.

This chain connects TRBV6-2 or TRBV6-3 to TRBJ2-7; D remains ambiguous. V was trimmed by 6 bases and J by 0 bases, leaving 18 bases between them. Germline V gene data show CDR1 as MNHEY and CDR2 as SVGEGT. The CDR3 totals 16 residues. The DNA of the CDR3 is TGTGCCAGCAGCGACGATCGAGAAATCAGCTCCTACGAGCAGTACTTC. Translation gives CASSDDREISSYEQYF.

The V call is TRBV5-6, the J call TRBJ2-7; either TRBD1 or TRBD2 may fit D (5 bases each). CDR1 and CDR2 from the germline V gene are SGHDT and YYEEEE. The length of the CDR3 is 15 residues. Trimming stripped 5 bases from V and 5 bases from J, with 20 bases between. The DNA of the CDR3 is TGTGCCAGCAGTGGAGGCCAGGGACGAGGTAACGAGCAGTACTTC. Amino acids: CASSGGQGRGNEQYF.

This chain joins TRBV10-3 and TRBJ1-1; D is perhaps TRBD1 (6 bases). CDR3 length: 16 amino acids. CDR1 is ENHRY and CDR2 is SYGVKD in the germline V gene. The ends were cut back, 5 bases at V and 1 base at J, with 17 bases in the middle. In DNA, the CDR3 is TGTGCCATCAGTTTAAAGGAGCGGGGGGCGAACACTGAAGCTTTCTTT. This codes for CAISLKERGANTEAFF.

In its sample, this clone was seen a few times. The V gene is TRBV19, the J gene TRBJ2-7, with 7 bases matching TRBD1. After removal of 3 bases from V and 5 bases from J, the junction contained 4 bases not matched to a gene. There are 13 residues in the CDR3. Germline V gene data show CDR1 as LNHDA and CDR2 as SQIVND (reference sequence). CDR3 sequence: CASSIGTANEQYF. The CDR3 bases are TGTGCCAGTAGTATCGGGACAGCAAACGAGCAGTACTTC.

The chain's CDR3 is CAISSSAETQYF. In nucleotides, the CDR3 is TGTGCCATCAGTTCCTCCGCTGAGACCCAGTACTTC. This rearrangement joins TRBV10-3 to TRBJ2-5; D uncertain. V lost 5 bases, J lost 5 bases, and 9 bases lay in between. CDR3 length equals 12 residues. In germline, CDR1 is ENHRY, CDR2 SYGVKD.

The chain couples TRBV19 to TRBJ2-7; D assignment may be TRBD1 or TRBD2 (5 bases each). Germline V gene data show CDR1 as LNHDA and CDR2 as SQIVND (reference sequence). CDR3 length: 13 amino acids. Deletions cut 5 bases from V and 5 bases from J, with 13 bases between. The CDR3 nucleotides read TGTGCCAGTAGTGTCGGGACGCAGGACGAGCAGTACTTC. This sequence encodes CASSVGTQDEQYF.

This chain connects TRBV3-1 (or the pseudogene TRBV3-2) to TRBJ2-5; a possible D gene is TRBD1 (6 bases). Deletions cut 6 bases from V and 2 bases from J, with 13 bases between. From germline, CDR1 is LGHDT and CDR2 YNNKEL (reference sequence). CDR3 length: 14 amino acids. DNA for the CDR3: TGTGCCAGCAGACGGGCTGGACAGCAAGAGACCCAGTACTTC. Translated, it gives CASRRAGQQETQYF.

The chain carries TRBV18 and TRBJ2-2; a possible D gene is TRBD1 (6 bases). The germline V gene encodes CDR1 KGHSH and CDR2 LQKENI. The CDR3 has 14 amino acids. Deletions cut 6 bases from V and 1 base from J, with 9 bases between. The CDR3: CASSQQGNTGELFF. CDR3 coding DNA: TGTGCCAGCTCGCAACAGGGGAACACCGGGGAGCTGTTTTTT.

The rearrangement joins TRBV6-5 to TRBJ1-5; possibly TRBD1 for D (5 bases). This CDR3 has 14 residues. The germline V gene has CDR1 MNHEY and CDR2 SVGAGI. V was clipped by 4 bases and J by 7 bases, with 14 bases between them. CDR3 protein: CASSSIAGRQPQHF. DNA of the CDR3: TGTGCCAGCAGTTCGATCGCAGGGAGACAGCCCCAGCATTTT.

The chain combines TRBV19 with TRBJ1-5; tentative D call: TRBD1 (6 bases). The germline V and J ends were trimmed by 7 bases and 1 base, with 11 bases remaining between them. There are 14 residues in the CDR3. Germline lookup yields CDR1 LNHDA and CDR2 SQIVND (reference sequence). The CDR3 bases are TGTGCCAGTATTGACAGGTCCAGCAATCAGCCCCAGCATTTT. Translating gives CASIDRSSNQPQHF.

This clone has a single count. The chain links TRBV18 to TRBJ2-7; D is perhaps TRBD1 (6 bases). This CDR3 is 16 amino acids long. With 6 bases removed from V and 9 bases from J, the gap between germline ends came to 27 bases. Germline V gene data show CDR1 as KGHSH and CDR2 as LQKENI. In nucleotides, the CDR3 is TGTGCCAGCTCGCACGACGACAGGTTGCCTACGAGTTGGCAGTACTTC. Amino acids: CASSHDDRLPTSWQYF.

The chain has TRBV7-2 and TRBJ1-2; perhaps TRBD1 as D (5 bases). The V end was cut by 5 bases, the J end by 5 bases, with 21 bases between. This CDR3 has 16 amino acids. The V gene's germline CDR1 is SGHTA and CDR2 FQGNSA. CDR3 DNA sequence: TGTGCCAGCAGCCAAGGGAGCACCGGGACGGGATATGGCTACACCTTC. Residues: CASSQGSTGTGYGYTF.

The chain couples TRBV18 to TRBJ1-4; D ambiguous. This CDR3 contains 13 residues. V was clipped by 6 bases and J by 5 bases, with 10 bases between them. Per the germline V gene, CDR1 is KGHSH and CDR2 is LQKENI. In DNA form, the CDR3 reads TGTGCCAGCTCCCTCGCTGCCAATGAAAAACTGTTTTTT. Encoded protein: CASSLAANEKLFF.

The table lists this clone with a few counts. V is TRBV7-2 and J is TRBJ2-2, with 7 nucleotides matching TRBD1. J lost 5 bases, V lost 5 bases, and 8 bases had no gene match. Germline-derived CDR1 and CDR2 are SGHTA and FQGNSA. The CDR3 covers 15 residues. The CDR3 spells CASSNRQGSTGELFF. The CDR3 bases are TGTGCCAGCAGCAACCGACAGGGAAGTACCGGGGAGCTGTTTTTT.

This rearrangement joins TRBV19 to TRBJ2-5; D may be TRBD2 (5 bases). The CDR3 is 13 residues long. In germline, CDR1 is LNHDA, CDR2 SQIVND (reference sequence). V lost 3 bases and J 5 bases, leaving 10 bases between the germline ends. Here the CDR3 DNA reads TGTGCCAGTAGTATGGGAGCGGACGAGACCCAGTACTTC. This encodes CASSMGADETQYF.

The chain is built from TRBV5-1 and TRBJ2-2, with 11 nucleotides matching TRBD2. The germline gives CDR1 SGHRS, CDR2 YFSETQ. This CDR3 is 16 amino acids long. V was pared by 3 bases and J by 0 bases, with 1 base of the junction left unmatched. This CDR3 is CASSSLAGANTGELFF. CDR3 in DNA: TGCGCCAGCAGCTCACTAGCGGGGGCGAACACCGGGGAGCTGTTTTTT. Variable domain in full (rest from reference TRBV5-1 and TRBJ2-2): KAGVTQTPRYLIKTRGQQVTLSCSPISGHRSVSWYQQTPGQGLQFLFEYFSETQRNKGNFPGRFSGRQFSNSRSEMNVSTLELGDSALYLCASSSLAGANTGELFFGEGSRLTVL.